A selection of T cell receptor beta chains follows, all from one sample in a study of CD8+CD57+ T cells in acquired aplastic anemia. Using its own MiXCR run on the reads, TCRdb lists one record per CDR3 protein. The sample has 150,000 or so distinct CDR3 sequences; approximately 51% are singletons. Material: sorted CD4+, CD8+, or CD8+CD57+ T cells (not recorded which) from PBMCs. Receptor source: a human donor with aplastic anemia. The CDR3 runs from the conserved cysteine through the conserved F or W.

CDR3 length	J gene	V gene	CDR3 protein
13	TRBJ1-2	TRBV29-1	CSVQPGGAHGYTF
14	TRBJ2-3	TRBV3-1	CASSQDTGRLGQYF
17	TRBJ2-3	TRBV12-3/TRBV12-4	CASRQGLTGDLTDTQYF
12	TRBJ1-1	TRBV24-1	CATSDRQAEAFF
17	TRBJ1-1	TRBV19	CASSSRPGGNMNTEAFF
15	TRBJ1-4	TRBV24-1	CATPRQGMNNEKLFF
13	TRBJ2-7	TRBV13	CASSSDRDGEQYF
13	TRBJ1-1	TRBV7-2	CASSLMLNTEAFF
14	TRBJ1-1	TRBV6-1	CASSQTLMNTEAFF
16	TRBJ1-3	TRBV10-1	CASSERQPTDGNTIYF
15	TRBJ1-2	TRBV14	CASSQDSWPGYGYTF
12	TRBJ1-2	TRBV29-1	CSANLPNYGYTF
14	TRBJ1-2	TRBV4-2	CASSQEGDISGYTF
17	TRBJ2-1	TRBV15	CATSGVGTGSSYNEQFF
11	TRBJ2-1	TRBV5-4	CAQLASNEQFF
15	TRBJ2-5	TRBV25-1	CASSGSGGASRTQYF
15	TRBJ2-7	TRBV13	CASSLDRTGSDEQYF
16	TRBJ2-3	TRBV4-1	CASSQDPGIGTDTQYF
13	TRBJ2-7	TRBV2	CASRQGGERRQYF
13	TRBJ1-2	TRBV30	CAWSGRQGSGYTF
12	TRBJ2-3	TRBV25-1	CASTGFLDTQYF
12	TRBJ2-7	TRBV7-2	CASSSSGYEQYF
16	TRBJ1-2	TRBV7-3	CASSLLPPGRSYGYTF
15	TRBJ2-2	TRBV19	CASSEKGGNTGELFF
17	TRBJ1-1	TRBV10-3	CAISPPGTRARNTEAFF
18	TRBJ1-4	TRBV7-9	CASSAKRGFEATNEKLFF
13	TRBJ1-2	TRBV7-2	CASNLDRGHGYTF
15	TRBJ1-2	TRBV20-1	CSASGTGRTSDGYTF
14	TRBJ1-2	TRBV19	CASTQRGANYGYTF
16	TRBJ1-4	TRBV15	CATSRDPGRRNEKLFF